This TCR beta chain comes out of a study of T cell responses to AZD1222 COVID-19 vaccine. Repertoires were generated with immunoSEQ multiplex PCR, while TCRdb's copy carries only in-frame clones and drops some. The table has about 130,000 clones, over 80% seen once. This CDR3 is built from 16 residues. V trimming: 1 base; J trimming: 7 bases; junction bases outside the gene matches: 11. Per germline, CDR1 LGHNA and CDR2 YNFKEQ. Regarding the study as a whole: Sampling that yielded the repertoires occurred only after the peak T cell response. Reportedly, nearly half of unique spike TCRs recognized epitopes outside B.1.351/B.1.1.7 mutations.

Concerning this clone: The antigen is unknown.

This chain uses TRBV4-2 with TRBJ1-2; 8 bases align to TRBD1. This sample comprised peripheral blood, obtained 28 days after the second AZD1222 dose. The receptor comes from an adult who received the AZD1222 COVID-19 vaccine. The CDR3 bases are TGTGCCAGCAGCCAAGCTCAAGACAGGGGTCGAGGTGGCTACACCTTC. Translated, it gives CASSQAQDRGRGGYTF.